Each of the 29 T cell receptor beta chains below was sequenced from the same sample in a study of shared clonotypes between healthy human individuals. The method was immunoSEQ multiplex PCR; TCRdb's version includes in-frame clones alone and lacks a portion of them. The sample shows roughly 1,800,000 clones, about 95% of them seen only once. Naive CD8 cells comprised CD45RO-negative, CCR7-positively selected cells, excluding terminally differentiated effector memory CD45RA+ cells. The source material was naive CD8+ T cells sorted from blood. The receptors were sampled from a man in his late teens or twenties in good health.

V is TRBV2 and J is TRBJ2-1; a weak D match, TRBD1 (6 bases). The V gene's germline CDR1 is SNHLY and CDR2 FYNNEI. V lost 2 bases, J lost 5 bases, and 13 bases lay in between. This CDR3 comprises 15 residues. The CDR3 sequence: CASSESAGDDNEQFF. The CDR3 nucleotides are TGTGCCAGCAGTGAATCGGCAGGGGACGACAATGAGCAGTTCTTC.

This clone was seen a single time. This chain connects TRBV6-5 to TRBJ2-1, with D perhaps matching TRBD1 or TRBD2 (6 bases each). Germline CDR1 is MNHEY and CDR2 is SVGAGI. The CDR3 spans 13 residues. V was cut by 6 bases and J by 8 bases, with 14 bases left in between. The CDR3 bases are TGTGCCAGCAGCTATTTTGGGGGGCATGAGCAGTTCTTC. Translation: CASSYFGGHEQFF.

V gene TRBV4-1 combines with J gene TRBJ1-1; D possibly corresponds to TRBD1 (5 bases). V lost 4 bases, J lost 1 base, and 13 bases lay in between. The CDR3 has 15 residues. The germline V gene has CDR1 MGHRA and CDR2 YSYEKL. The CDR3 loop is CASSLHATENTEAFF. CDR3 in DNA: TGCGCCAGCAGCCTCCACGCGACAGAGAACACTGAAGCTTTCTTT.

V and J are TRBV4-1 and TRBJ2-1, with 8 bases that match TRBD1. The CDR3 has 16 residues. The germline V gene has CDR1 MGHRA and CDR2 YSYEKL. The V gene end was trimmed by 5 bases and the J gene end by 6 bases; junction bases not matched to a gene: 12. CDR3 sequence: CASSFIAGRGPNEQFF. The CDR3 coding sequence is TGCGCCAGCAGCTTCATCGCCGGCAGGGGGCCCAATGAGCAGTTCTTC.

CDR3 loop: CASSDRIQETQYF. The CDR3 nucleotides read TGTGCCAGTAGTGACAGGATCCAAGAGACCCAGTACTTC. This sequence joins TRBV19 and TRBJ2-5, with a tentative D call TRBD1 (6 bases). The V gene's germline CDR1 is LNHDA and CDR2 SQIVND (reference sequence). V dropped 5 bases and J dropped 1 base, with 8 bases sitting between them. This CDR3 comprises 13 residues.

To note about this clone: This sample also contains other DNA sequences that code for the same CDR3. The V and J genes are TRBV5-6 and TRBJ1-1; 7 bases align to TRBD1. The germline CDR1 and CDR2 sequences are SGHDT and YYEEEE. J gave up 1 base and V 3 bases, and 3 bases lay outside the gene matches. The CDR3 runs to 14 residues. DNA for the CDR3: TGTGCCAGCAGCTGGGGGACAGCGAACACTGAAGCTTTCTTT. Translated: CASSWGTANTEAFF.

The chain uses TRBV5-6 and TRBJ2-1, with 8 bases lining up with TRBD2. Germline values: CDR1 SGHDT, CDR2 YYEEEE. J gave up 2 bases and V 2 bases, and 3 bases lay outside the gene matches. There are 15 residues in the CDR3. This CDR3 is CASSFSGGPYNEQFF. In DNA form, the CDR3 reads TGTGCCAGCAGCTTCAGCGGGGGACCCTACAATGAGCAGTTCTTC.

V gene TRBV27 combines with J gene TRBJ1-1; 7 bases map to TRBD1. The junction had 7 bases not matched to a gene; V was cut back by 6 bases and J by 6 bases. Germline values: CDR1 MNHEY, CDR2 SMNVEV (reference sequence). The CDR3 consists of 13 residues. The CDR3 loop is CASRPTGNPEAFF. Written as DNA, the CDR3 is TGTGCCAGCAGACCGACAGGGAATCCTGAAGCTTTCTTT.

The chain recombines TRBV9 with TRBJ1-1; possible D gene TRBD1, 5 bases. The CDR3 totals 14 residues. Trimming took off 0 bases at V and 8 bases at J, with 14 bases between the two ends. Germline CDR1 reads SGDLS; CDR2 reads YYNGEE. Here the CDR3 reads CASSVGGGTKEAFF. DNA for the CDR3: TGTGCCAGCAGCGTAGGAGGAGGGACGAAAGAAGCTTTCTTT.

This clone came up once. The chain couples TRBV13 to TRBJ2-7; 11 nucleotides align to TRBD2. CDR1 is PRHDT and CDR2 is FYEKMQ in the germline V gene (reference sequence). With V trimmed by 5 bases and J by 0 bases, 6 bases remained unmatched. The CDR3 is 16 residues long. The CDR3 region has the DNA TGTGCCAGCAGCACCGCGACTAGCGGGGACTCCTACGAGCAGTACTTC. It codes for CASSTATSGDSYEQYF.

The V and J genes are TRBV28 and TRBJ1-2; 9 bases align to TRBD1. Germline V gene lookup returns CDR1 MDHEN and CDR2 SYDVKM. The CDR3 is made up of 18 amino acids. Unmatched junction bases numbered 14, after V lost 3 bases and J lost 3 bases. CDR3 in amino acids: CASSFGPQGQGWDYGYTF. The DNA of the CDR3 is TGTGCCAGCAGTTTTGGTCCCCAGGGACAGGGCTGGGACTATGGCTACACCTTC.

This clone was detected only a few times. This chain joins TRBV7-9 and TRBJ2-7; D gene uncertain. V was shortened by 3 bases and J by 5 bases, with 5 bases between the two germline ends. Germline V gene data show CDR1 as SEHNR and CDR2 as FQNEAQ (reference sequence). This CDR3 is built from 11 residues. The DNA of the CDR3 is TGTGCCAGCAGCTTTACCGACGAGCAGTACTTC. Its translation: CASSFTDEQYF.

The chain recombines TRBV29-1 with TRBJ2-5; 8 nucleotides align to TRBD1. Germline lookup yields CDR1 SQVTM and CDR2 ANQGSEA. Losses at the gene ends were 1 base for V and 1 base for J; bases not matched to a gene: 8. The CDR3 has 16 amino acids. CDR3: CSVEAQDRDPQETQYF. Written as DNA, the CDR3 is TGCAGCGTTGAAGCCCAGGACAGGGACCCCCAAGAGACCCAGTACTTC.

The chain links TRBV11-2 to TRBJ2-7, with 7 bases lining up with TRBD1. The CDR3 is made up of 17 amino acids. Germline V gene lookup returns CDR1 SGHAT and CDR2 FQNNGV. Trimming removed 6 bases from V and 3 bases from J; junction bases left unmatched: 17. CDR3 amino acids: CASSPPGQPIPYYEQYF. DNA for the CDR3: TGTGCCAGCAGTCCCCCGGGACAGCCCATACCATACTACGAGCAGTACTTC.

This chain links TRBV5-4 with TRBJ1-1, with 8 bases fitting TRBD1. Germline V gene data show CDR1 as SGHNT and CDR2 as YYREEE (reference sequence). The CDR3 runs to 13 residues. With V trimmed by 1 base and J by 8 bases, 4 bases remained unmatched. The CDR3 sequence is CASSLSGGGEAFF. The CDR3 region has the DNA TGTGCCAGCAGCTTGTCAGGGGGCGGAGAAGCTTTCTTT.

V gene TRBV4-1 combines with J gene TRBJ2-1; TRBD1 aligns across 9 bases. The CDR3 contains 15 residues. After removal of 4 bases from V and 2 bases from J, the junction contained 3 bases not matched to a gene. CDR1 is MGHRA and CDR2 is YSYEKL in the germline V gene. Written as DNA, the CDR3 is TGCGCCAGCAGCCCCGGACAGGGGACCTACAATGAGCAGTTCTTC. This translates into CASSPGQGTYNEQFF.

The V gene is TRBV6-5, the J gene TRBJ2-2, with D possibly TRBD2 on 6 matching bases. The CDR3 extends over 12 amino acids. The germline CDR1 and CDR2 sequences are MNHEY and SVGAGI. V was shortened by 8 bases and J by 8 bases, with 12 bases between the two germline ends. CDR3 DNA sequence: TGTGCCAGCCTCTGGGGGGTGGGGGAGCTGTTTTTT. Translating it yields CASLWGVGELFF.

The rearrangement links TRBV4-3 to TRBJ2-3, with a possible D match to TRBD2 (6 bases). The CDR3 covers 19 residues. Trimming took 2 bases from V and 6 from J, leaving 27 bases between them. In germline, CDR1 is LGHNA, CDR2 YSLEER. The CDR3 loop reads CASSQRKEEGIIRLDTQYF. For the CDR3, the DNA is TGCGCCAGCAGCCAAAGGAAGGAGGAGGGGATAATTAGGTTGGATACGCAGTATTTT.

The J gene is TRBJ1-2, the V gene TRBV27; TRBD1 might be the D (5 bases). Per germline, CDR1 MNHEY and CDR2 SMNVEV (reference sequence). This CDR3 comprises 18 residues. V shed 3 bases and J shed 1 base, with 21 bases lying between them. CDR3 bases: TGTGCCAGCAGTTTTACGTCCGTCTTAGACAGACTTAACTATGGCTACACCTTC. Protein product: CASSFTSVLDRLNYGYTF.

CDR3 residues: CASSLDSRGLAIVEQFF. CDR3 nucleotide sequence: TGTGCCAGCAGCTTGGACTCCCGGGGACTAGCCATCGTTGAGCAGTTCTTC. The chain employs TRBV7-8 and TRBJ2-1; 9 bases line up with TRBD2. Per germline, CDR1 SGHVS and CDR2 FQNEAQ. V lost 3 bases, J lost 9 bases, and 15 bases stayed unmatched. The CDR3 runs 17 residues.

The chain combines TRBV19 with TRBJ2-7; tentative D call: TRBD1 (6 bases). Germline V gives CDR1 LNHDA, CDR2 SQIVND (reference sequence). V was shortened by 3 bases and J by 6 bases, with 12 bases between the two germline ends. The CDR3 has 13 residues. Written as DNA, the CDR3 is TGTGCCAGTAGTATTATGGGGGCCCCCGAGCAGTACTTC. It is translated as CASSIMGAPEQYF.

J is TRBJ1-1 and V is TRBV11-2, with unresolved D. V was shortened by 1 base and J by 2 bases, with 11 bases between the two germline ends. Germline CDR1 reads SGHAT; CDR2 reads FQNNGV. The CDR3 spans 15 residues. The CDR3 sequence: CASSLGVLLNTEAFF. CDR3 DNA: TGTGCCAGCAGCTTAGGAGTACTACTAAACACTGAAGCTTTCTTT.

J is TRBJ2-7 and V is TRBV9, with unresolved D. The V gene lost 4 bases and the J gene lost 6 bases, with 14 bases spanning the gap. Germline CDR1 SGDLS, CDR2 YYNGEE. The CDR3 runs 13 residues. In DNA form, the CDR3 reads TGTGCCAGCAGCCCCGGTGGGGTTACCGAGCAGTACTTC. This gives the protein CASSPGGVTEQYF.

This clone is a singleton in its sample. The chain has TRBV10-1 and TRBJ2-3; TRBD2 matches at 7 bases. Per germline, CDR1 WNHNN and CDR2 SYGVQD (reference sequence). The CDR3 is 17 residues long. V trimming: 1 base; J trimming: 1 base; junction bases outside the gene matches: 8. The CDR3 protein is CASSELDSGFGTDTQYF. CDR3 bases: TGCGCCAGCAGTGAGTTAGATAGCGGGTTCGGCACAGATACGCAGTATTTT.

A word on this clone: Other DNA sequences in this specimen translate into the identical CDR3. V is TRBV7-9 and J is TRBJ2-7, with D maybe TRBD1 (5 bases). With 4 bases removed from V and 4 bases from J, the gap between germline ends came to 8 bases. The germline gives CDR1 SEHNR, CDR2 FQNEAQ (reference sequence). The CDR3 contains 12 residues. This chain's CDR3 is CASSSQGYEQYF. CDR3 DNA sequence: TGTGCCAGCAGCTCTCAGGGTTACGAGCAGTACTTC.

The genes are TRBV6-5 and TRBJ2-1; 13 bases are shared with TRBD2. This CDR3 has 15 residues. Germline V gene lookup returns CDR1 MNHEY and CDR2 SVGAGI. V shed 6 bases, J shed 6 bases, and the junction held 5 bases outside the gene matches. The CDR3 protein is CASSHRLAGGNEQFF. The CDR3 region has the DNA TGTGCCAGCAGCCATAGACTAGCGGGAGGCAATGAGCAGTTCTTC.

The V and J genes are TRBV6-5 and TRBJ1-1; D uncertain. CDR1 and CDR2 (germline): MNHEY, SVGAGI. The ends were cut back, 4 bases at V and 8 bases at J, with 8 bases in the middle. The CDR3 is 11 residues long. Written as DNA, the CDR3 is TGTGCCAGCAGTTTTAAGGGAGAAGCTTTCTTT. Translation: CASSFKGEAFF.

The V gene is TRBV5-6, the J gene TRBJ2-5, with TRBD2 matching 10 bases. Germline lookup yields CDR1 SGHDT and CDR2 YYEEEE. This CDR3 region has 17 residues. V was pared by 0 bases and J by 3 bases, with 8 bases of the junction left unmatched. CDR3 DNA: TGTGCCAGCAGCTTGGCCCCCTCTAGCGGGGGAGAAGAGACCCAGTACTTC. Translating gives CASSLAPSSGGEETQYF.

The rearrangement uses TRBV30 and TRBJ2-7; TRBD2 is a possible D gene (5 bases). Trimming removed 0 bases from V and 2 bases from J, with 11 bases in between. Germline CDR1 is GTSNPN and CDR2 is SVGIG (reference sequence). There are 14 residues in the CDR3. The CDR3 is CAWSVLGSAYEQYF. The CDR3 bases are TGTGCCTGGAGTGTACTTGGGAGCGCCTACGAGCAGTACTTC.